These 26 T cell receptor beta chains came from one sample sequenced in a study of shared clonotypes between healthy human individuals. Only in-frame clones appear in the TCRdb table, and some are missing; sequencing was by immunoSEQ multiplex PCR. The top ten clones hold approximately 0.9% of a sample with approximately 1,000,000 clones, 70% to 85% of them seen once. Material: memory CD4+ T cells from PBMCs. Subset: CD45RA-negative fraction. These receptors originate from a man aged 18-30 years in good health. Some clones in this sample may be carry-over from other donors' samples.

The chain employs TRBV15 and TRBJ1-1; TRBD1 matches 7 bases. This CDR3 is built from 17 residues. J gave up 1 base and V 3 bases, and 11 bases lay outside the gene matches. The V gene's germline CDR1 is LNHNV and CDR2 YYDKDF (reference sequence). The CDR3 DNA sequence: TGTGCCACCAGCAGGGACAGGAGTAGGGGGGCGAACACTGAAGCTTTCTTT. It yields the protein CATSRDRSRGANTEAFF.

The gene calls are TRBV9 and TRBJ2-2; 10 bases fit TRBD2. The V gene's germline CDR1 is SGDLS and CDR2 YYNGEE. The CDR3 extends over 16 amino acids. V gave up 0 bases and J gave up 7 bases; unmatched junction bases: 6. The CDR3 DNA follows: TGTGCCAGCAGCGTAGGGGGGACTAGCGTTCACGGGGAGCTGTTTTTT. Its protein product is CASSVGGTSVHGELFF.

The V call is TRBV7-2, the J call TRBJ1-5; D not certain. Germline values: CDR1 SGHTA, CDR2 FQGNSA. The CDR3 contains 16 residues. V dropped 5 bases and J dropped 3 bases, with 17 bases sitting between them. The CDR3 DNA reads as TGTGCCAGCAGCCGGATTGGACGGGGTACCAATCAGCCCCAGCATTTT. Encoded protein: CASSRIGRGTNQPQHF. Based on the CDR3 plus reference TRBV7-2 and TRBJ1-5, the full variable domain is GAGVSQSPSNKVTEKGKDVELRCDPISGHTALYWYRQSLGQGLEFLIYFQGNSAPDKSGLPSDRFSAERTGGSVSTLTIQRTQQEDSAVYLCASSRIGRGTNQPQHFGDGTRLSIL.

The genes are TRBV5-6 and TRBJ1-2, with a possible D match to TRBD1 (6 bases). CDR1 and CDR2 from the germline V gene are SGHDT and YYEEEE. There are 12 residues in the CDR3. V was cut by 4 bases and J by 8 bases, with 12 bases left in between. The CDR3 reads CASSLGDNGYTF. The CDR3 DNA follows: TGTGCCAGCAGCCTAGGGGACAACGGCTACACCTTC. Variable domain in full (rest from reference TRBV5-6 and TRBJ1-2): DAGVTQSPTHLIKTRGQQVTLRCSPKSGHDTVSWYQQALGQGPQFIFQYYEEEERQRGNFPDRFSGHQFPNYSSELNVNALLLGDSALYLCASSLGDNGYTFGSGTRLTVV.

The rearrangement uses TRBV30 and TRBJ2-7; possible D gene TRBD2, 5 bases. Germline V gene lookup returns CDR1 GTSNPN and CDR2 SVGIG (reference sequence). This CDR3 contains 11 residues. V lost 3 bases to trimming and J lost 3 bases, with 6 bases between them. The CDR3 region has the DNA TGTGCCTGGAGGGGGAGCTACGAGCAGTACTTC. It codes for CAWRGSYEQYF.

The chain combines TRBV7-9 with TRBJ2-7; TRBD1 might be the D (5 bases). The CDR3 has 16 amino acids. V gave up 4 bases and J gave up 3 bases, with 19 bases separating them. The V gene's germline CDR1 is SEHNR and CDR2 FQNEAQ (reference sequence). The CDR3 bases are TGTGCCAGCAGCTCACAGGCAGGAAGTTTTCTCTACGAGCAGTACTTC. Protein sequence: CASSSQAGSFLYEQYF.

This chain connects TRBV6-4 to TRBJ1-4; 10 bases line up with TRBD1. Germline-derived CDR1 and CDR2 are MRHNA and SNTAGT. The V segment lost 3 bases and the J segment 7 bases; nucleotides outside the gene matches: 11. The CDR3 runs 17 residues. Here the CDR3 DNA reads TGTGCCAGCAGTGATCGGGACAGGGGCACGGGAGGTGAAAAACTGTTTTTT. Translation gives CASSDRDRGTGGEKLFF.

This clone was counted a single time. The chain combines TRBV5-4 with TRBJ2-1, with 14 positions matching TRBD2. Per the germline V gene, CDR1 is SGHNT and CDR2 is YYREEE (reference sequence). The CDR3 has 16 amino acids. V shed 4 bases and J 9 bases; nucleotides not matched to a gene: 9. The CDR3 region has the DNA TGTGCCAGCAGCCCACCGACCGGGACTAGCGGGAGTGAGCAGTTCTTC. Translation gives CASSPPTGTSGSEQFF. Variable domain in full (rest from reference TRBV5-4 and TRBJ2-1): ETGVTQSPTHLIKTRGQQVTLRCSSQSGHNTVSWYQQALGQGPQFIFQYYREEENGRGNFPPRFSGLQFPNYSSELNVNALELDDSALYLCASSPPTGTSGSEQFFGPGTRLTVL.

This chain connects TRBV28 to TRBJ2-1, with D possibly TRBD2 on 5 matching bases. The V and J ends lost 7 bases and 5 bases respectively, with 6 bases between them. The CDR3 loop spans 11 amino acids. Germline lookup yields CDR1 MDHEN and CDR2 SYDVKM. As DNA, the CDR3 is TGTGCCAGCACCGGGGACAATGAGCAGTTCTTC. It specifies CASTGDNEQFF. Using reference TRBV28 and TRBJ2-1 for the parts outside the CDR3, the full variable domain is DVKVTQSSRYLVKRTGEKVFLECVQDMDHENMFWYRQDPGLGLRLIYFSYDVKMKEKGDIPEGYSVSREKKERFSLILESASTNQTSMYLCASTGDNEQFFGPGTRLTVL.

On this clone itself: Within the sample, other DNA sequences also encode this same CDR3. The rearrangement joins TRBV29-1 to TRBJ2-3; 8 nucleotides line up with TRBD2. The V and J ends lost 4 bases and 1 base, in that order; junction bases with no gene match: 4. Per the germline V gene, CDR1 is SQVTM and CDR2 is ANQGSEA. The CDR3 has 14 amino acids. The CDR3, as DNA: TGCAGCGTTGGGGCTAGCGGGCGCACAGATACGCAGTATTTT. Its translation is CSVGASGRTDTQYF.

The chain employs TRBV2 and TRBJ2-5, with TRBD2 matching 9 bases. Germline V lookup: CDR1 SNHLY, CDR2 FYNNEI. Trimming at V came to 6 bases and at J to 5 bases, leaving 10 bases not matched to a gene. The CDR3 loop spans 15 amino acids. The CDR3 reads CASSSASGIGETQYF. The CDR3 region has the DNA TGTGCCAGCAGCTCAGCTAGCGGGATCGGGGAGACCCAGTACTTC. Based on the CDR3 plus reference TRBV2 and TRBJ2-5, the full variable domain is EPEVTQTPSHQVTQMGQEVILRCVPISNHLYFYWYRQILGQKVEFLVSFYNNEISEKSEIFDDQFSVERPDGSNFTLKIRSTKLEDSAMYFCASSSASGIGETQYFGPGTRLLVL.

The J gene is TRBJ1-1, the V gene TRBV27; no reliable D call. The CDR3 totals 16 residues. The V gene's germline CDR1 is MNHEY and CDR2 SMNVEV (reference sequence). Between the trimmed V and J ends, which lost 1 base and 1 base, there was a span of 13 bases. CDR3 DNA: TGTGCCAGCAGTTTATGGGCAGGTCCTCCGAACACTGAAGCTTTCTTT. Translated: CASSLWAGPPNTEAFF.

The chain carries TRBV2 and TRBJ2-5; D might be TRBD2 (6 bases). CDR1 SNHLY and CDR2 FYNNEI come from the germline V gene. Trimming pared 6 bases from V and 1 base from J, leaving 15 bases between. The CDR3 has 15 residues. The CDR3 DNA reads as TGTGCCAGCAGCCTTTTGGAGGGGCCCCAAGAGACCCAGTACTTC. Protein: CASSLLEGPQETQYF.

The V call is TRBV5-4, the J call TRBJ2-2; possible D gene TRBD1, 5 bases. This CDR3 comprises 16 residues. Germline values: CDR1 SGHNT, CDR2 YYREEE (reference sequence). Trimming pared 0 bases from V and 4 bases from J, leaving 13 bases between. The CDR3 region has the DNA TGTGCCAGCAGCTTGGCAGGGTCTTCGTTCACCGGGGAGCTGTTTTTT. Its protein is CASSLAGSSFTGELFF.

This chain connects TRBV27 to TRBJ2-6, with a possible D match to TRBD2 (6 bases). V was shortened by 6 bases and J by 1 base, with 16 bases between the two germline ends. The CDR3 is made up of 17 amino acids. Germline lookup yields CDR1 MNHEY and CDR2 SMNVEV (reference sequence). The CDR3 DNA sequence: TGTGCCAGCAGGGTCCGGGGACTCCCTTCTGGGGCCAACGTCCTGACTTTC. This sequence encodes CASRVRGLPSGANVLTF.

This chain links TRBV25-1 with TRBJ2-1; D is perhaps TRBD1 (6 bases). The V and J ends lost 5 bases and 10 bases respectively, with 12 bases between them. CDR1 and CDR2 (germline): MGHDK, SYGVNS. The length of the CDR3 is 12 residues. The CDR3 sequence is CASSLTGSEQFF. CDR3 bases: TGTGCCAGCAGTTTAACAGGGAGCGAGCAGTTCTTC.

The rearrangement links TRBV7-3 to TRBJ2-5; 9 nucleotides match TRBD1. The CDR3 is 15 amino acids. Trimming cost V 5 bases and J 5 bases; bases outside gene matches: 9. Germline V gives CDR1 SGHTA, CDR2 FQGTGA. CDR3 loop: CASSQGQGRPETQYF. For the CDR3, the DNA is TGTGCCAGCAGCCAAGGACAGGGGAGGCCGGAGACCCAGTACTTC.

V usage is TRBV30 and J usage is TRBJ1-5; no definite D call. V gave up 1 base and J gave up 1 base, with 5 bases separating them. In germline, CDR1 is GTSNPN, CDR2 SVGIG (reference sequence). The CDR3 loop spans 13 amino acids. CDR3 DNA: TGTGCCTGGAGTGACAGCAGCAATCAGCCCCAGCATTTT. Protein product: CAWSDSSNQPQHF.

The chain uses TRBV2 and TRBJ2-3; 12 bases line up with TRBD2. Germline-derived CDR1 and CDR2 are SNHLY and FYNNEI. This CDR3 has 15 amino acids. V lost 6 bases, J lost 7 bases, and 8 bases stayed unmatched. The CDR3 DNA is TGTGCCAGCAGCCTGACTAGCGGGAGTTTGAATACGCAGTATTTT. Encoded protein: CASSLTSGSLNTQYF.

The chain combines TRBV7-2 with TRBJ2-7; TRBD1 or TRBD2 may be the D gene (5 bases each). The CDR3 runs 14 residues. In germline, CDR1 is SGHTA, CDR2 FQGNSA. V shed 7 bases and J shed 1 base, with 14 bases lying between them. The CDR3 spells CASTIRWGSYEQYF. In DNA form, the CDR3 reads TGTGCCAGCACCATACGTTGGGGGTCCTACGAGCAGTACTTC.

The V call is TRBV10-3, the J call TRBJ1-2; 8 positions agree with TRBD1. CDR1 is ENHRY and CDR2 is SYGVKD in the germline V gene. CDR3 length: 16 amino acids. V was pared by 0 bases and J by 5 bases, with 8 bases of the junction left unmatched. The CDR3, as DNA: TGTGCCATCAGTGAGTCGAAACAGGGGGTAGTATATGGCTACACCTTC. Amino acid sequence: CAISESKQGVVYGYTF.

The rearrangement uses TRBV6-1 and TRBJ1-2; D is unclear. The ends were cut back, 4 bases at V and 4 bases at J, with 16 bases in the middle. From germline, CDR1 is MNHNS and CDR2 SASEGT. This CDR3 has 15 amino acids. Written as DNA, the CDR3 is TGTGCCAGCAGTGGACCCAGTCGAGGCGCCTATGGCTACACCTTC. Protein sequence: CASSGPSRGAYGYTF.

This chain uses TRBV19 with TRBJ1-5; 8 nucleotides align to TRBD1. The CDR3 runs 15 residues. Germline V gene sequence: CDR1 LNHDA, CDR2 SQIVND (reference sequence). V lost 1 base and J lost 4; bases outside the gene matches: 3. CDR3 bases: TGTGCCAGTAGTATAGGGGGACAGGTAAATCAGCCCCAGCATTTT. Encoded protein: CASSIGGQVNQPQHF.

The chain has TRBV5-1 and TRBJ1-1; maybe TRBD1 (6 bases). Trimming shortened V by 5 bases and J by 6 bases, and 17 bases separated the two germline ends. The CDR3 is made up of 14 amino acids. From germline, CDR1 is SGHRS and CDR2 YFSETQ. CDR3 nucleotide sequence: TGCGCCAGCAGAAGGGGTCAGGGGCTCCCTGAAGCTTTCTTT. Amino acids: CASRRGQGLPEAFF.

Concerning this clone itself: Only one base separates this from a far larger clonotype, so it likely reflects a read error. This rearrangement joins TRBV14 to TRBJ2-2, with 10 positions matching TRBD1. The germline gives CDR1 SGHDN, CDR2 FVKESK. The CDR3 sequence is 13 residues long. The CDR3 reads CASNQDRGRKLFF. In nucleotides, the CDR3 is TGTGCCAGCAACCAAGACAGGGGGCGGAAGCTGTTTTTT.

In this sample, this clone turned up once. This chain's CDR3 is CSANIQETQYF. Written as DNA, the CDR3 is TGCAGTGCCAATATTCAAGAGACCCAGTACTTC. The chain uses TRBV20-1 and TRBJ2-5, with no clear D. Germline V CDR1 and CDR2: DFQATT, SNEGSKA (reference sequence). V gave up 6 bases and J gave up 2 bases, with 7 bases separating them. The CDR3 has 11 residues.